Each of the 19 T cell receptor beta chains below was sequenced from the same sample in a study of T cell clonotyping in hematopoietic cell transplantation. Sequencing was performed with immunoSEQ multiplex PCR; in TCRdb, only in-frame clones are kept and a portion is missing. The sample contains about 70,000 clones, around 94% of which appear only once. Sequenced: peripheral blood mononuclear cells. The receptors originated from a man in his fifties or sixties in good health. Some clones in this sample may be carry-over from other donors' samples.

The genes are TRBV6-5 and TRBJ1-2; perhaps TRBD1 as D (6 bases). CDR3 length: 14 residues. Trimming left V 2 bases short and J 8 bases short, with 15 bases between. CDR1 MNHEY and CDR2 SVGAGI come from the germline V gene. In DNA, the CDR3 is TGTGCCAGCAGTTACGGGGGGGCGCATGTCGGCTACACCTTC. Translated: CASSYGGAHVGYTF.

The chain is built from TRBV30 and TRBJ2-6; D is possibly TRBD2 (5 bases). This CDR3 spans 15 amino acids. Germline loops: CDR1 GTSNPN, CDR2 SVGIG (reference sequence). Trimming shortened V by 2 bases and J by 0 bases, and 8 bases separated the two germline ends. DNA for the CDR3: TGTGCCTGGAGTCTCCGGGGCTCTGGGGCCAACGTCCTGACTTTC. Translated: CAWSLRGSGANVLTF.

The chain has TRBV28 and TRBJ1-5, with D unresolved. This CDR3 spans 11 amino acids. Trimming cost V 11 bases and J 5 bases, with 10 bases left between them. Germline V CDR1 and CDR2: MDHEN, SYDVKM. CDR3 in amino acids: CAPAEDQPQHF. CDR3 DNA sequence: TGTGCCCCAGCGGAGGATCAGCCCCAGCATTTT.

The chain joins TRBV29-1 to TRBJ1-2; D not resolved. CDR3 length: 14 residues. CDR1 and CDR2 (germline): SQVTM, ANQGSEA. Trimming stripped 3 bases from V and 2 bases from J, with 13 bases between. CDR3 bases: TGCAGCGTTGATATGGAGGACGGCAACTATGGCTACACCTTC. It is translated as CSVDMEDGNYGYTF.

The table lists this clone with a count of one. The CDR3 DNA sequence: TGTGCCAGCATTCAGGGGTCTGGAAACACCATATATTTT. It codes for CASIQGSGNTIYF. The chain has TRBV28 and TRBJ1-3; a weak D match, TRBD1 (6 bases). The CDR3 extends over 13 amino acids. The V and J ends lost 7 bases and 1 base respectively, with 8 bases between them. In germline, CDR1 is MDHEN, CDR2 SYDVKM.

The CDR3 DNA reads TGTGCCAGCAGCGGGGGACAGGGAGTCTCCGAGCAGTACTTC. It codes for CASSGGQGVSEQYF. The chain recombines TRBV9 with TRBJ2-7; 9 positions agree with TRBD1. Germline assignment: CDR1 SGDLS and CDR2 YYNGEE. The CDR3 totals 14 residues. V shed 3 bases and J 6 bases; nucleotides not matched to a gene: 7.

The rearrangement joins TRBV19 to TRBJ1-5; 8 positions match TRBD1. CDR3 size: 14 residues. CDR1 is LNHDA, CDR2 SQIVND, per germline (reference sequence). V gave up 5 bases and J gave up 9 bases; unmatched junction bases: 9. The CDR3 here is CASSAGQGVRPQHF. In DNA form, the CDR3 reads TGTGCCAGTAGTGCCGGACAGGGTGTTAGGCCCCAGCATTTT.

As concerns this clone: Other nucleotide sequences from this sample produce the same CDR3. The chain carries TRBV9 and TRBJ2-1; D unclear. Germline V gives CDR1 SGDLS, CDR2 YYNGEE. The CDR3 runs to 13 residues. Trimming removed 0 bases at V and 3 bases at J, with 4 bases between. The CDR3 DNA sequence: TGTGCCAGCAGCGTAGAGGGCTACAATGAGCAGTTCTTC. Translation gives CASSVEGYNEQFF.

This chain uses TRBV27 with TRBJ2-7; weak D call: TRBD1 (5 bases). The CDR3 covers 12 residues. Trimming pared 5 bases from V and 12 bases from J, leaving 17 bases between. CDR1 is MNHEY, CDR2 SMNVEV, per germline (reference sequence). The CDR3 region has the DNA TGTGCCAGCAGTCCCACAGGTTACCTGCCGTACTTC. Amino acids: CASSPTGYLPYF.

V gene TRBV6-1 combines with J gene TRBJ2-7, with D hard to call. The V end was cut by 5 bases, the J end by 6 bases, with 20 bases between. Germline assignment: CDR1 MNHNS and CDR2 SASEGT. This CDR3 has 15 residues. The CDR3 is CASSTTDLATGEQYF. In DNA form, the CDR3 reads TGTGCCAGCAGTACCACAGACTTAGCTACCGGCGAGCAGTACTTC.

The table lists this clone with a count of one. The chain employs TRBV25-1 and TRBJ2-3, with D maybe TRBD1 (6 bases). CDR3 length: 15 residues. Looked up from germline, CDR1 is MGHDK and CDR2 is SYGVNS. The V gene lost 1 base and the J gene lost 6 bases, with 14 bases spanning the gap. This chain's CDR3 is CASSESQGVDDTQYF. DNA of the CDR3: TGTGCCAGCAGTGAATCACAGGGTGTAGATGATACGCAGTATTTT.

CDR3 sequence reads: CASSFYRTSHEKLFF. In nucleotides, the CDR3 is TGTGCCAGCAGTTTCTACAGGACTTCTCATGAAAAACTGTTTTTT. This rearrangement joins TRBV28 to TRBJ1-4, with D possibly being TRBD1 (5 bases). Trimming shortened V by 3 bases and J by 6 bases, and 14 bases separated the two germline ends. The germline V gene has CDR1 MDHEN and CDR2 SYDVKM. The CDR3 is 15 residues long.

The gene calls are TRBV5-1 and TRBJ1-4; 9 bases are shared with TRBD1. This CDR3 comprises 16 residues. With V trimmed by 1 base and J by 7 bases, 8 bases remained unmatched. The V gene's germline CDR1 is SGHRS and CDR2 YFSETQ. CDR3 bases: TGCGCCAGCAGCTTGTCACAGGGGGCGCGCGGTGAAAAACTGTTTTTT. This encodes CASSLSQGARGEKLFF.

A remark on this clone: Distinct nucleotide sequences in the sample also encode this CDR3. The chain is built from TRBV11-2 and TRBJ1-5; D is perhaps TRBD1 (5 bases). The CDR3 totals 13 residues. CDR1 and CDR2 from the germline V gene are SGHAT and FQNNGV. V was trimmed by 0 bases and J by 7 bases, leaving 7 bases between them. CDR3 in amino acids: CASSLDRGQPQHF. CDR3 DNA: TGTGCCAGCAGCTTAGATCGGGGGCAGCCCCAGCATTTT.

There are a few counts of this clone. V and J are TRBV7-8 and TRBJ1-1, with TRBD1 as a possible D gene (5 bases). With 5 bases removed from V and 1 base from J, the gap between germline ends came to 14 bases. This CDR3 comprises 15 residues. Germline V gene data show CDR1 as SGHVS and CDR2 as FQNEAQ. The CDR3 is CASSQNGGANTEAFF. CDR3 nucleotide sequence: TGTGCCAGCAGCCAAAACGGGGGTGCGAACACTGAAGCTTTCTTT.

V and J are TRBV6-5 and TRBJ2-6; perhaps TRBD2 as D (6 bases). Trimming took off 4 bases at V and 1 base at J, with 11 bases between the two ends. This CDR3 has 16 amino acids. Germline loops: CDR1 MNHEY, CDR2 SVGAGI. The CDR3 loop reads CASSSDGGSGANVLTF. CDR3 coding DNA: TGTGCCAGCAGTTCTGACGGGGGATCTGGGGCCAACGTCCTGACTTTC.

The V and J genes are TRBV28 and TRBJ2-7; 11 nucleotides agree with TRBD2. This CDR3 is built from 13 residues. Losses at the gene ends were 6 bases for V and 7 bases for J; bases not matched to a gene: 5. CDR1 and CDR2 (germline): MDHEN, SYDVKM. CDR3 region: CASRTSGIGEQYF. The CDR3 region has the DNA TGTGCCAGCAGGACTAGCGGGATAGGTGAGCAGTACTTC.

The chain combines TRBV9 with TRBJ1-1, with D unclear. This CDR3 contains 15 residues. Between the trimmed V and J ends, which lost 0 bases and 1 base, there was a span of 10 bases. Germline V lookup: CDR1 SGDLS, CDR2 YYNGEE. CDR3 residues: CASSVVPATNTEAFF. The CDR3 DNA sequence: TGTGCCAGCAGCGTAGTACCCGCAACGAACACTGAAGCTTTCTTT.

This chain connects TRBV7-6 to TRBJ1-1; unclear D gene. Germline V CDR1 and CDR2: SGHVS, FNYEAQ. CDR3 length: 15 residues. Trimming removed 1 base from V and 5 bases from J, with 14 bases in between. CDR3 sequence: CASSLVVGPGTEAFF. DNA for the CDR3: TGTGCCAGCAGCTTAGTCGTGGGCCCCGGTACTGAAGCTTTCTTT. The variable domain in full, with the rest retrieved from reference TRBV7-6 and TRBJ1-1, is GAGVSQSPRYKVTKRGQDVALRCDPISGHVSLYWYRQALGQGPEFLTYFNYEAQQDKSGLPNDRFSAERPEGSISTLTIQRTEQRDSAMYRCASSLVVGPGTEAFFGQGTRLTVV.